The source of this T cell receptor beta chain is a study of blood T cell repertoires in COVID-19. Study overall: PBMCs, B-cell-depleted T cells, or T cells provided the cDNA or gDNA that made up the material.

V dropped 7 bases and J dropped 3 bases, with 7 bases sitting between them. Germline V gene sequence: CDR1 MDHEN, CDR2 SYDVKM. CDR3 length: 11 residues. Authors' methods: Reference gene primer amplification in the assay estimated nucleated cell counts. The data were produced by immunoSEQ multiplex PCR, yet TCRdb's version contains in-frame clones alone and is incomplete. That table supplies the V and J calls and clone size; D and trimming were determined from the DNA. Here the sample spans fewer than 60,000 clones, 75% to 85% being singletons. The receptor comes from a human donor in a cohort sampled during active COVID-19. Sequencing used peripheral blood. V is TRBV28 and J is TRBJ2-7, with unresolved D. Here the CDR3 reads CASTHFYEQYF. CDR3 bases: TGTGCCAGCACCCATTTCTACGAGCAGTACTTC.